Below are 9 T cell receptor beta chains sequenced from a single sample in a study of T cells in Graves' hyperthyroidism and ophthalmopathy. Amplification of TCR beta CDR3 regions was performed using RNA transcripts as template. HTBI primers were the set used in a first-round RT-PCR of the TCR CDR3. MiXCR was run by TCRdb on the multiplex PCR reads, yielding one entry per CDR3 protein. The table lists roughly 500,000 distinct CDR3 sequences, 46% of them singletons. Sequenced input: peripheral blood or thyroid tissue (not recorded which). These receptors came from an adult woman with Graves' disease, either hyperthyroidism or ophthalmopathy (not recorded which).

The chain carries TRBV4-1 and TRBJ2-5; TRBD1 matches 7 bases. The J segment lost 5 bases and the V segment lost 4 bases, leaving 7 bases of the junction unmatched. The germline gives CDR1 MGHRA, CDR2 YSYEKL. This CDR3 has 14 amino acids. The CDR3 spells CASSPRQGGETQYF. The CDR3 DNA is TGCGCCAGCAGCCCCCGACAGGGCGGGGAGACCCAGTACTTC.

Comments on this clonotype: Here the CDR3 omits its conserved ending phenylalanine or tryptophan, so a read error is the likely source. The DNA is omitted, as the CDR3 cannot be located on it reliably, and the CDR3 follows TCRdb's listing. This chain connects TRBV7-2 to TRBJ2-2; the table assigns TRBD1, which was not confirmed against the DNA. The CDR3 is 11 residues long, ends included. CDR1 and CDR2 (germline): SGHTA, FQGNSA. CDR3 amino acids: CASSPQGARAG.

This chain connects TRBV29-1 to TRBJ2-7; 7 bases are a match to TRBD2. Germline CDR1 and CDR2: SQVTM and ANQGSEA. J lost 5 bases, V lost 7 bases, and 8 bases had no gene match. The CDR3 covers 12 residues. The CDR3 loop reads CSAMGRGDEQYF. In DNA, the CDR3 is TGCAGCGCCATGGGACGGGGGGACGAGCAGTACTTC.

This clonotype was seen more than once but under ten times. This chain links TRBV6-2 or TRBV6-3 with TRBJ1-6; D unresolved. Germline V gives CDR1 MNHEY, CDR2 SVGEGT. The CDR3 loop spans 13 amino acids. V was shortened by 1 base and J by 6 bases, with 4 bases between the two germline ends. CDR3 amino acids: CASSYFANSPLHF. The CDR3 region has the DNA TGTGCCAGCAGTTACTTCGCTAATTCACCCCTCCACTTT.

The chain links TRBV7-9 to TRBJ2-7, with 14 bases fitting TRBD2. Germline CDR1 SEHNR, CDR2 FQNEAQ (reference sequence). J lost 4 bases, V lost 5 bases, and 7 bases had no gene match. The CDR3 loop spans 16 amino acids. The CDR3 protein is CASSHRTSGRQYEQYF. For the CDR3, the DNA is TGTGCCAGCAGCCACCGGACTAGCGGGAGGCAGTACGAGCAGTACTTC.

This clonotype was picked up a small number of times. V and J are TRBV5-6 and TRBJ1-2, with D possibly being TRBD1 (5 bases). The V gene's germline CDR1 is SGHDT and CDR2 YYEEEE. The V end was cut by 4 bases, the J end by 7 bases, with 20 bases between. This CDR3 region has 15 residues. The CDR3 DNA reads as TGTGCCAGCAGCGCAATGGGGGACTCATACTTTGGCTACACCTTC. It yields the protein CASSAMGDSYFGYTF.

This clonotype was found many times. The rearrangement links TRBV20-1 to TRBJ2-2, with D unclear. Trimming removed 3 bases at V and 6 bases at J, with 14 bases between. CDR1 DFQATT and CDR2 SNEGSKA come from the germline V gene (reference sequence). The CDR3 is made up of 14 amino acids. The DNA of the CDR3 is TGCAGTGCTAGGGAAAGGGCTCGGCCCGGGGAGCTGTTTTTT. The encoded protein is CSARERARPGELFF.

This clonotype has only a few counts. V gene TRBV20-1 combines with J gene TRBJ2-1; 10 nucleotides align to TRBD2. Germline assignment: CDR1 DFQATT and CDR2 SNEGSKA (reference sequence). Trimming removed 3 bases from V and 10 bases from J; junction bases left unmatched: 6. The CDR3 has 13 amino acids. CDR3 amino acids: CSASSSGRVEQFF. The CDR3 DNA sequence: TGCAGTGCTAGTTCTAGCGGGAGAGTGGAGCAGTTCTTC.

The table lists this clonotype with many counts. The V gene is TRBV29-1, the J gene TRBJ2-7, with D maybe TRBD2 (5 bases). The germline V gene encodes CDR1 SQVTM and CDR2 ANQGSEA. Trimming pared 7 bases from V and 2 bases from J, leaving 9 bases between. The CDR3 loop spans 11 amino acids. In nucleotides, the CDR3 is TGCAGCGCAGCGGACCCCTACGAGCAGTACTTC. Its translation is CSAADPYEQYF.